This TCR beta chain was sequenced in a study of regulatory T cells in long-lasting Graves disease. Notes on the study in general: Under persistent disease, TRBV28, TRBJ1-2 and TRBJ2-5 were used preferentially. Persistent Graves' disease cases displayed lower TCR diversity than newly diagnosed ones.

This clonotype came up a few times. Its antigen is unidentified. The V gene's germline CDR1 is LGHDT and CDR2 YNNKEL (reference sequence). J lost 5 bases, V lost 2 bases, and 13 bases had no gene match. The CDR3 is 17 amino acids. The time point here: newly diagnosed GD, antithyroid drugs for less than 3 months. PBMC-extracted RNA yielded the TCR library. According to the study, TCR beta libraries were built with iRepertoire HTBI primers and CDR3-region Arm-PCR. Original handling: Analysis of the samples identified over 60 TRBV and more than eleven TRBJ segments. TCRdb reprocessed the multiplex PCR reads with MiXCR, giving one entry per CDR3 protein. The authors' filters were not applied to this entry. The sample holds 400,000 to 500,000 distinct CDR3 sequences, roughly 15% seen once. The data were also submitted as part of a second study, on T cells in Graves' hyperthyroidism and ophthalmopathy.

J is TRBJ2-3 and V is TRBV3-1, with 7 bases identical to TRBD2. This TCR came from a woman between 35 and 50 years old with Graves disease. The sample in question was peripheral blood mononuclear cells (PBMCs), obtained at new diagnosis, from a patient treated with antithyroid drugs. The CDR3 DNA is TGTGCCAGCAGCCAACCGGGGGAGTTGCGGGAGAGAGATACGCAGTATTTT. Translation: CASSQPGELRERDTQYF.